These T cell receptor beta chains were read from a single sample in a study of blood T cell repertoires in COVID-19. Assay used: immunoSEQ multiplex PCR; TCRdb lists only in-frame clones, some missing. In the table there are approximately 290,000 clones, about 89% of which are singletons. Sequencing was carried out using peripheral blood. The receptors shown here come from a man aged 30 to 45 with acute or convalescent COVID-19. The CDR3 runs from the conserved cysteine through the conserved F or W. Each record gives: V gene, J gene, CDR3 protein.

v_call: TRBV2; j_call: TRBJ1-6; cdr3_aa: CASSGGDRGNSPLHF
v_call: TRBV5-6; j_call: TRBJ1-5; cdr3_aa: CASSKGSGGGQPQHF
v_call: TRBV12-3/TRBV12-4; j_call: TRBJ2-1; cdr3_aa: CASRSGESRFF
v_call: TRBV4-1; j_call: TRBJ1-1; cdr3_aa: CASSQELRFDTEAFF
v_call: TRBV21-1; j_call: TRBJ2-5; cdr3_aa: CASSPRRRRYSETQYF
v_call: TRBV5-8; j_call: TRBJ2-7; cdr3_aa: CASSLVSGNLFLYEQYF
v_call: TRBV14; j_call: TRBJ2-7; cdr3_aa: CASPRVSKGRSYEQYF
v_call: TRBV6-1; j_call: TRBJ2-3; cdr3_aa: CASSERGLAGGWTDTQYF
v_call: TRBV4-2; j_call: TRBJ1-2; cdr3_aa: CASSQDLVLNYGYTF
v_call: TRBV9; j_call: TRBJ1-1; cdr3_aa: CASSVHRWDKNEAFF
v_call: TRBV29-1; j_call: TRBJ2-7; cdr3_aa: CSVTKQGAYEQYF
v_call: TRBV2; j_call: TRBJ2-2; cdr3_aa: CASTWGRGTGELFF
v_call: TRBV30; j_call: TRBJ2-6; cdr3_aa: CAWSEKGRAGANVLTF
v_call: TRBV2; j_call: TRBJ1-1; cdr3_aa: CASSEEQTEAFF
v_call: TRBV5-4; j_call: TRBJ1-6; cdr3_aa: CASSLVPAGANSPLHF
v_call: TRBV19; j_call: TRBJ2-5; cdr3_aa: CASSIGGGQETQYF
v_call: TRBV5-1; j_call: TRBJ2-3; cdr3_aa: CASSLVVGTSTDTQYF
v_call: TRBV12-5; j_call: TRBJ1-5; cdr3_aa: CASGLVARGMRSNQPQHF
v_call: TRBV6-6; j_call: TRBJ1-2; cdr3_aa: CASSRTGIGYTF
v_call: TRBV4-1; j_call: TRBJ1-1; cdr3_aa: CASSPRGGLTEAFF
v_call: TRBV28; j_call: TRBJ1-2; cdr3_aa: CASRRTGNYGYTF
v_call: TRBV19; j_call: TRBJ1-5; cdr3_aa: CATRGGNQPQHF
v_call: TRBV28; j_call: TRBJ2-1; cdr3_aa: CASSLGGTGKPKQFF
v_call: TRBV30; j_call: TRBJ1-2; cdr3_aa: CAWSPVESYGYTF
v_call: TRBV2; j_call: TRBJ1-6; cdr3_aa: CASRENSPLHF